These T cell receptor beta chains were read from a single sample in a study of glioma-infiltrating T cells. TCRdb reprocessed the multiplex PCR reads with MiXCR, giving one entry per CDR3 protein. Found here are some 130,000 distinct CDR3 sequences, 24% of them singletons; the top ten hold under 35%. The sequenced sample was glioma tissue, nonneoplastic brain tissue, or PBMCs (not recorded which). Receptors originate from a human donor with low-grade glioma or glioblastoma, undergoing nonglioma brain surgery, or in good health (not recorded which). Both conserved end residues are part of each CDR3. D genes are given only for firm matches. Not all rows give a size; the values are once, few, many and, for expanded clones, a class.

v_call	d_call	clone_size	j_call	cdr3_nt	cdr3_aa
TRBV5-1	-	few	TRBJ1-5	TGCGCCAGCAGCTCAGGGACACCCGGTGGTAATCAGCCCCAGCATTTT	CASSSGTPGGNQPQHF
TRBV27	-	-	TRBJ1-6	TGTGCCATCAGTGGCGCAGCTAATTCAACCCTCCACTTT	CAISGAANSTLHF
TRBV6-1	-	many	TRBJ1-5	TGTGCCAGCAGGGGGAGTAGTAGCAATCAGCCCCAGCATTTT	CASRGSSSNQPQHF
TRBV6-1	-	-	TRBJ1-3	TGTGCCAGCAGTTATTTTCCGAGCTCTGGAAACACCATATATTTT	CASSYFPSSGNTIYF
TRBV6-1	-	few	TRBJ1-3	TGTGCCAGCAGTTATAGCGAGGGTCCAACTGGAAACACCATATATTTT	CASSYSEGPTGNTIYF
TRBV5-1	-	few	TRBJ2-1	TGCGCCAGCAGCGCCCAACCAAACAATGAGCAGTTCTTC	CASSAQPNNEQFF
TRBV6-4	TRBD1	-	TRBJ2-3	TGTGCCAGCAGCCGAGACAGGGGAAGAGATACGCAGTATTTT	CASSRDRGRDTQYF
TRBV3-1	TRBD2	once	TRBJ2-5	TGTGCCAGCAGCCAAGATAGGATCCAGCGGGGGGGCCAAGAGACCCAGTACTTC	CASSQDRIQRGGQETQYF
TRBV6-1	-	many	TRBJ2-3	TGTGCCAGCAGCTTGGGACTGTCCGCTGATACGCAGTATTTT	CASSLGLSADTQYF
TRBV19	-	few	TRBJ2-3	TGTGCCAGTAGTAAGGGTCCCGGAGATACGCAGTATTTT	CASSKGPGDTQYF
TRBV5-1	-	few	TRBJ2-1	TGCGCCAGCAGCTTGGCCTGGGATGAGCAGTTCTTC	CASSLAWDEQFF
TRBV6-1	-	few	TRBJ1-5	TGTGCCAGCAGTCCCACCTGGGGAGGTTTAGAACAGCCCCAGCATTTT	CASSPTWGGLEQPQHF
TRBV7-3	-	-	TRBJ2-3	TGTGCCAGCAGCCAAAAGGGGCGGGCAGTTAGCACAGATACGCAGTATTTT	CASSQKGRAVSTDTQYF
TRBV3-1	-	few	TRBJ2-1	TGTGCCAGCAGCCAAGATTGGGGCTGGGATAGCGGTCATGAGCAGTTCTTC	CASSQDWGWDSGHEQFF
TRBV20-1	TRBD2	-	TRBJ2-1	TGCAGTGCGCCCGGGACTAGCGGGGGGGCCGGGTCGAATGAGCAGTTCTTC	CSAPGTSGGAGSNEQFF
TRBV6-1	-	many	TRBJ1-1	TGTGCCAGCAGGGTACAAAACCCCCCTGAAGCTTTCTTT	CASRVQNPPEAFF
TRBV29-1	-	-	TRBJ1-1	TGCAGCGCCTCCCTCGAGGGCACTGAAGCTTTCTTT	CSASLEGTEAFF
TRBV25-1	-	-	TRBJ2-5	TGTGCCAGCAGTGACTGGACAGAAAGAACGGGGACCCAGTACTTC	CASSDWTERTGTQYF
TRBV29-1	-	few	TRBJ1-1	TGCAGCGTTGGGGTCTCAAGGAGGAACACTGAAGCTTTCTTT	CSVGVSRRNTEAFF
TRBV6-1	TRBD1	-	TRBJ1-6	TGTGCCAGCAGCTACGACAGGGCGAAAAATTCACCCCTCCACTTT	CASSYDRAKNSPLHF
TRBV19	-	-	TRBJ1-6	TGTGCCAGTAGGGGTTCCCAGGTCTCCTATAATTCACCCCTCCACTTT	CASRGSQVSYNSPLHF
TRBV7-2	-	-	TRBJ2-2	TGTGCCAGCAGCTTGGGACCTCTGGTTGGCACCGGGGAGCTGTTTTTT	CASSLGPLVGTGELFF
TRBV12-3/TRBV12-4	-	-	TRBJ2-3	TGTGCCAGCACCCCGATGGCAGCAGATACGCAGTATTTT	CASTPMAADTQYF
TRBV11-3	-	few	TRBJ2-5	TGTGCCAGCAGCTTAGAGTTACTCTCCCAAGAGACCCAGTACTTC	CASSLELLSQETQYF
TRBV7-3	TRBD2	few	TRBJ2-3	TGTGCCAGCAGCCGAGCGGGGGGGGACACAGATACGCAGTATTTT	CASSRAGGDTDTQYF
TRBV7-2	TRBD1	-	TRBJ2-2	TGTGCCAGCAGCACCTACAGGGGGCGAGACACCGGGGAGCTGTTTTTT	CASSTYRGRDTGELFF
TRBV7-9	TRBD1	-	TRBJ1-2	TGTGCCAGCAGCACAGCCGGGACAGGGACTGGCTACACCTTC	CASSTAGTGTGYTF
TRBV28	-	many	TRBJ2-3	TGTGCCACTATCGGGTCCACAGATACGCAGTATTTT	CATIGSTDTQYF
TRBV7-2	TRBD1	-	TRBJ2-1	TGTGCCAGCAGCTTATTGAGGACAGGGGGCCGCAATGAGCAGTTCTTC	CASSLLRTGGRNEQFF
TRBV20-1	-	-	TRBJ1-2	TGCAGTGCTAGAACCAGGGCTGGCTACACCTTC	CSARTRAGYTF
TRBV9	-	few	TRBJ1-3	TGTGCCAGCAGCGTAGGAACTAGTGGAAACACCATATATTTT	CASSVGTSGNTIYF
TRBV3-1	-	-	TRBJ1-1	TGTGCCAGCAGCCTCCACGGAGGGGTCGGGACTGAAGCTTTCTTT	CASSLHGGVGTEAFF
TRBV7-9	-	-	TRBJ1-2	TGTGCCAGCAGCTTAGTGGGGGGGGGCTACACCTTC	CASSLVGGGYTF
TRBV4-1	-	few	TRBJ1-2	TGCGCCAGCAGCCAAGATCGGGGCCGTTCTCGGTTCGACTTC	CASSQDRGRSRFDF
TRBV6-1	-	few	TRBJ1-3	TGTGCCAGCAGACCCCCGGGACGAGGAAACACCATATATTTT	CASRPPGRGNTIYF
TRBV7-3	TRBD2	once	TRBJ2-3	TGTGCCAGCAGCCCCGAGGGGCGGGGGACTAGCACAGATACGCAGTATTTT	CASSPEGRGTSTDTQYF
TRBV20-1	-	many	TRBJ1-1	TGCAGTGCTAGAGACGGGCAGGGCGGGACGAACACTGAAGCTTTCTTT	CSARDGQGGTNTEAFF
TRBV27	-	-	TRBJ1-2	TGTGCCAGCAGTTTCCATGGGGGGAAGGCTTTTGGCTATGGCTACACCTTC	CASSFHGGKAFGYGYTF
TRBV28	TRBD1	-	TRBJ2-2	TGTGCCAGCAAGGGGACAGGGAGAAACACCGGGGAGCTGTTTTTT	CASKGTGRNTGELFF
TRBV7-8	-	few	TRBJ2-3	TGTGCCAGCAGCCCCTCTGCAGATACGCAGTATTTT	CASSPSADTQYF
TRBV20-1	-	many	TRBJ1-1	TGCAGTGCTAGAGTTGGAGGGGCCCTGAACACTGAAGCTTTCTTT	CSARVGGALNTEAFF
TRBV7-2	-	many	TRBJ1-1	TGTGCCAGCAGCTTAGTTCTGGGGGCAACTGAAGCTTTCTTT	CASSLVLGATEAFF
TRBV12-3/TRBV12-4	-	-	TRBJ1-6	TGTGCCAGCAGTTCGAACCGGGACATAAGGAATTCACCCCTCCACTTT	CASSSNRDIRNSPLHF
TRBV28	TRBD2	many	TRBJ2-3	TGTGCCACTCATCTAGCGGGGACAGATACGCAGTATTTT	CATHLAGTDTQYF
TRBV20-1	TRBD1	many	TRBJ2-2	TGCAGTGCTAGAGGACAGGGAAGTGTGAACACCGGGGAGCTGTTTTTT	CSARGQGSVNTGELFF
TRBV7-2	-	few	TRBJ2-5	TGTGCCAGCAGCTTCTACAGGGTAGAGACCCAGTACTTC	CASSFYRVETQYF
TRBV7-6	TRBD2	few	TRBJ2-3	TGTGCCAGCAGCTCCCGAGGGTCGAGCGGGAGAAACACAGATACGCAGTATTTT	CASSSRGSSGRNTDTQYF
TRBV3-1	-	-	TRBJ1-3	TGTGCCAGCAGCTCCGGGCAGTTCGGAAACACCATATATTTT	CASSSGQFGNTIYF
TRBV14	-	-	TRBJ2-5	TGTGCCAGCAGACCCTGGACGGGGGAAGAGACCCAGTACTTC	CASRPWTGEETQYF
TRBV18	TRBD1	-	TRBJ1-1	TGTGCCAGCTCCAGGGGGCTCACTGAAGCTTTCTTT	CASSRGLTEAFF
TRBV29-1	-	-	TRBJ1-2	TGCAGCGTTGAGGTCGGGGCAGGGTATGGCTACACCTTC	CSVEVGAGYGYTF
TRBV6-6	-	many	TRBJ1-5	TGTGCCAGCAGTTACTCGCCAGACCAACCCCAGCATTTT	CASSYSPDQPQHF
TRBV6-2/TRBV6-3	TRBD2	many	TRBJ2-3	TGTGCCAGCAGCTCCTCCCTGACTAGCGGTAGCACAGATACGCAGTATTTT	CASSSSLTSGSTDTQYF
TRBV7-6	-	-	TRBJ2-1	TGTGCCAGCAGCCGAAGACTAGTGAACTCCTACAATGAGCAGTTCTTC	CASSRRLVNSYNEQFF
TRBV6-1	TRBD1	many	TRBJ2-5	TGTGCCAGCAGTTTCCGACAGGGATGGCGGGAGACCCAGTACTTC	CASSFRQGWRETQYF
TRBV27	TRBD2	many	TRBJ2-2	TGTGCCAGCAGCCGGACTAGCATCTCGAACACCGGGGAGCTGTTTTTT	CASSRTSISNTGELFF
TRBV7-2	-	many	TRBJ2-3	TGTGCCAGCAGCGACACAGGGACTGTGGGCACAGATACGCAGTATTTT	CASSDTGTVGTDTQYF
TRBV6-1	-	few	TRBJ2-1	TGTGCCAGCAGTTTCGACAGGCTCTCCTACAATGAGCAGTTCTTC	CASSFDRLSYNEQFF
TRBV10-3	-	-	TRBJ1-2	TGTGCCATCAATGATAGACGTCCTAACTATGGCTACACCTTC	CAINDRRPNYGYTF